The rows below give T cell receptor beta chains drawn from one sample of a study of identical twins. TCRdb reprocessed the 5' RACE reads with MiXCR, giving one entry per CDR3 protein. Among approximately 410,000 distinct CDR3 sequences listed, less than 20% were seen once. The source material was naive T cells sorted from blood. The receptors come from a man aged 50 or older in good health. The conserved cysteine and the conserved F or W are not part of the CDR3 here. The order of the fields is clone size, V gene, CDR3 protein. Clone size is stated in some rows and not others, as once, few, many or a class when expanded.

size: many; V: TRBV4-2; CDR3: ASSSGQVADTQY
size: few; V: TRBV11-2; CDR3: ASRRAGAHTGELF
size: -; V: TRBV2; CDR3: ASSLTSGSVDEQY
size: few; V: TRBV6-1; CDR3: ATGPQANSPLH
size: few; V: TRBV6-5; CDR3: ASSYSQGDTQY
size: few; V: TRBV7-2; CDR3: ASSFRTGGDEQY
size: many; V: TRBV18; CDR3: ASSIGGLYEQY
size: -; V: TRBV4-3; CDR3: ASSQENTANYGYT
size: -; V: TRBV20-1; CDR3: SARKTGVKNIQY
size: -; V: TRBV12-3/TRBV12-4; CDR3: ASSRNRRETQY
size: -; V: TRBV5-1; CDR3: ASSLAQAAYNEQF
size: many; V: TRBV30; CDR3: AWSWIYGYT
size: few; V: TRBV5-1; CDR3: ASSELKQDLGYNEQF
size: many; V: TRBV4-2; CDR3: ASSQETPPYNEQF
size: few; V: TRBV12-3/TRBV12-4; CDR3: ATSLGGGSYEQY
size: -; V: TRBV3-1; CDR3: ASSQDRLRFYGYT
size: -; V: TRBV5-1; CDR3: ASSLKLQGGEQY
size: few; V: TRBV20-1; CDR3: SARVAQFEKLF
size: few; V: TRBV18; CDR3: ASSPKADTQY
size: -; V: TRBV29-1; CDR3: SSTKGPGSHQETQY
size: -; V: TRBV6-5; CDR3: ASSWAQLNQPQH
size: few; V: TRBV5-1; CDR3: ASSLQSYTGELF
size: -; V: TRBV12-3/TRBV12-4; CDR3: ASSLSGGIFYNEQF
size: few; V: TRBV5-1; CDR3: ASSPSPGSSSGRVETQY
size: few; V: TRBV18; CDR3: ASSSGIPSYNEQF
size: -; V: TRBV20-1; CDR3: SAKTSGGALNEQF
size: -; V: TRBV10-3; CDR3: AISGRPGQGGTRDSYNEQF
size: many; V: TRBV29-1; CDR3: SVAGGNTEAF
size: many; V: TRBV12-3/TRBV12-4; CDR3: ASSEGLPYNEQF
size: many; V: TRBV7-2; CDR3: ASSLWRVSSYNEQF
size: -; V: TRBV15; CDR3: ATSRGQIADTQY
size: -; V: TRBV6-5; CDR3: ASSYSAGARQRPPNEQF
size: -; V: TRBV6-1; CDR3: ASSRTGAQLATNEKLF
size: few; V: TRBV6-1; CDR3: ASSPVGANVLT
size: -; V: TRBV24-1; CDR3: ATRGPSGGADTGELF
size: few; V: TRBV7-2; CDR3: ASRLAGSFHNEQF
size: many; V: TRBV11-2; CDR3: ASSLVLGAAQY
size: many; V: TRBV12-3/TRBV12-4; CDR3: ASTTGRESTDTQY
size: many; V: TRBV6-1; CDR3: ASSELVGQGANVLT
size: few; V: TRBV6-5; CDR3: ASSSSKPTDTQY
size: -; V: TRBV27; CDR3: ASSVPIVPGRPGELF
size: -; V: TRBV5-1; CDR3: ASSLMTGVETQY